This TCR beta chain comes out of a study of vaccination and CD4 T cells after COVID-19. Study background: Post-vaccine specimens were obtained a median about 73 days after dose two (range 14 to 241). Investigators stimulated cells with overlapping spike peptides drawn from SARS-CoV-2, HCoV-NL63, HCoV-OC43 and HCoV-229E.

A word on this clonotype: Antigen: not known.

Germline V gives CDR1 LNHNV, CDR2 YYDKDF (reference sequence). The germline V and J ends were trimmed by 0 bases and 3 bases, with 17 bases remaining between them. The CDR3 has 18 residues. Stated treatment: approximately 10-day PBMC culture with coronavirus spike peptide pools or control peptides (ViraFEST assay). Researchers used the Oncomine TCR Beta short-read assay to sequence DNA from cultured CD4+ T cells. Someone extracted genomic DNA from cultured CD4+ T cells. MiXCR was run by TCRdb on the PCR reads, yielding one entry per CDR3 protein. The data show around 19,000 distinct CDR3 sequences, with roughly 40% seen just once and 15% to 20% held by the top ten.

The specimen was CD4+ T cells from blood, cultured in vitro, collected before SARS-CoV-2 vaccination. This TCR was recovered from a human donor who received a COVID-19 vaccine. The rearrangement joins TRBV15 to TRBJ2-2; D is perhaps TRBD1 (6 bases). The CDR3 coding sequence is TGTGCCACCAGCAGAGATTTTGGGTGGGGGCAGGACACCGGGGAGCTGTTTTTT. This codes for CATSRDFGWGQDTGELFF.